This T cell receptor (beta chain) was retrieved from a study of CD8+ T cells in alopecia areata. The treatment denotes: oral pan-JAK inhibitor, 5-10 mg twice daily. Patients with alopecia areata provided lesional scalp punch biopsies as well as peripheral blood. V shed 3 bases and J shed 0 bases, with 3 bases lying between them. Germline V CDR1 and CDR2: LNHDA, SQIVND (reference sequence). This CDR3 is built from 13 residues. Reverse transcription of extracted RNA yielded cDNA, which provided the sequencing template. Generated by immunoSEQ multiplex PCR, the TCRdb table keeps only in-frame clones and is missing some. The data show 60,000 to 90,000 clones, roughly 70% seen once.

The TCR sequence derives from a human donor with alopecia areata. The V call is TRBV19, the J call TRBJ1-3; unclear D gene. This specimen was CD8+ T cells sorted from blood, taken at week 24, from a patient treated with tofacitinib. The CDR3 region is CASSISSGNTIYF. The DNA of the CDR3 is TGTGCCAGTAGTATCAGCTCTGGAAACACCATATATTTT.